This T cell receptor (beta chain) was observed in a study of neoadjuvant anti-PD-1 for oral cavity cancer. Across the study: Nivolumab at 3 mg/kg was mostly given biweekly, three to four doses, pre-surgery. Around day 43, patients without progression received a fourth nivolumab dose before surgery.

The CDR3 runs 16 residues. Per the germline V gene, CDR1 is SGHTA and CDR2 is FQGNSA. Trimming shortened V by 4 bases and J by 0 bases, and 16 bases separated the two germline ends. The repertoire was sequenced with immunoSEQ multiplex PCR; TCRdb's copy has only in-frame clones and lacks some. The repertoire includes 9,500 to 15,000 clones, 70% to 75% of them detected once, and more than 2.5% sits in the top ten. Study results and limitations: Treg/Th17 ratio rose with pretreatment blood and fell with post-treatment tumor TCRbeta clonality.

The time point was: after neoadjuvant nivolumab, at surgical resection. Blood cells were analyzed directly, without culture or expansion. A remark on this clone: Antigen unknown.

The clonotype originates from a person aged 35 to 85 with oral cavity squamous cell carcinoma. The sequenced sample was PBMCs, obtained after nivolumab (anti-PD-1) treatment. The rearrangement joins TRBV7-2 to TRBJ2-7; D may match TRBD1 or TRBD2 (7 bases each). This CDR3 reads CASSSGGGGSSYEQYF. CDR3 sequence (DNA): TGTGCCAGCAGCTCCGGAGGGGGCGGGAGCTCCTACGAGCAGTACTTC. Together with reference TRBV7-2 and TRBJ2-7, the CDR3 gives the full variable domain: GAGVSQSPSNKVTEKGKDVELRCDPISGHTALYWYRQSLGQGLEFLIYFQGNSAPDKSGLPSDRFSAERTGGSVSTLTIQRTQQEDSAVYLCASSSGGGGSSYEQYFGPGTRLTVT.